This T cell receptor beta chain was captured in a study of blood T cells in healthy people across ages. Combining a sample-barcoded 5' primer with a J-beta primer mix, a second PCR ran for roughly 6 to 12 cycles. MiXCR, run by TCRdb on the 5' RACE reads, gives a single entry per CDR3 protein. The sample lists about 640,000 distinct CDR3 sequences; 58% were seen once. This clonotype was observed a few times. J gave up 4 bases and V 6 bases, and 12 bases lay outside the gene matches. The CDR3 has 16 amino acids. The chain recombines TRBV12-3 or TRBV12-4 with TRBJ2-5; TRBD1 aligns across 9 bases. The clonotype originates from a man aged 60-69 years in good health. The sequencing sample was made of blood. The CDR3 sequence is CASRKGRQGGRETQYF. The DNA of the CDR3 is TGTGCCAGCAGGAAAGGGAGACAGGGGGGACGAGAGACCCAGTACTTC.